One sample yielded the 27 T cell receptor beta chains listed below, sequenced in a study of T-cell memory formation after mild COVID-19. TCRdb recomputed calls from the 5' RACE reads with MiXCR, one row per CDR3 protein. The sample records roughly 400,000 distinct CDR3 sequences, more than 15% being singletons. The specimen sequenced was PBMCs or a T cell subset sorted from them (not recorded which). These receptors all stem from a man younger than 35 who had mild COVID-19 (a few samples of this study predate the infection). Cell type and time point are not known.

The chain links TRBV9 to TRBJ1-5, with a tentative D call TRBD1 (5 bases). Trimming cost V 2 bases and J 0 bases, with 9 bases left between them. In germline, CDR1 is SGDLS, CDR2 YYNGEE. The CDR3 is 15 residues long. The CDR3 DNA is TGTGCCAGCAGCGTCGGGGGATATAGCAATCAGCCCCAGCATTTT. Encoded protein: CASSVGGYSNQPQHF.

This clonotype was counted at least ten times. This rearrangement joins TRBV5-6 to TRBJ1-1, with D uncertain. The CDR3 loop spans 13 amino acids. Germline V gene data show CDR1 as SGHDT and CDR2 as YYEEEE. V was shortened by 0 bases and J by 6 bases, with 9 bases between the two germline ends. This chain's CDR3 is CASSLDRLAEAFF. The CDR3 nucleotides are TGTGCCAGCAGCTTGGATAGGTTAGCTGAAGCTTTCTTT.

This clonotype was found a few times. The chain combines TRBV11-2 with TRBJ1-1; D remains unclear. V was cut by 4 bases and J by 6 bases, with 9 bases left in between. The CDR3 totals 12 residues. CDR1 and CDR2 (germline): SGHAT, FQNNGV. The CDR3 sequence: CASSSQAAEAFF. CDR3 in DNA: TGTGCCAGCAGCTCCCAAGCCGCTGAAGCTTTCTTT. The variable domain in full, completed from reference TRBV11-2 and TRBJ1-1, reads EAGVAQSPRYKIIEKRQSVAFWCNPISGHATLYWYQQILGQGPKLLIQFQNNGVVDDSQLPKDRFSAERLKGVDSTLKIQPAKLEDSAVYLCASSSQAAEAFFGQGTRLTVV.

The CDR3 DNA reads TGTGCCAGCAGCTTCTCTAATCCCGAGACCCAGTACTTC. The encoded protein is CASSFSNPETQYF. The V call is TRBV7-9, the J call TRBJ2-5; D gene unclear. The CDR3 extends over 13 amino acids. Germline V gives CDR1 SEHNR, CDR2 FQNEAQ (reference sequence). V was cut by 3 bases and J by 5 bases, with 10 bases left in between. Looking up the rest from reference TRBV7-9 and TRBJ2-5 gives the full variable domain: DTGVSQNPRHKITKRGQNVTFRCDPISEHNRLYWYRQTLGQGPEFLTYFQNEAQLEKSRLLSDRFSAERPKGSFSTLEIQRTEQGDSAMYLCASSFSNPETQYFGPGTRLLVL.

The rearrangement links TRBV9 to TRBJ2-1; either TRBD1 or TRBD2 may supply D (5 bases each). V was clipped by 0 bases and J by 2 bases, with 9 bases between them. The CDR3 spans 15 residues. The germline gives CDR1 SGDLS, CDR2 YYNGEE. CDR3 coding DNA: TGTGCCAGCAGCGTAGATGGGGACGCCTACAATGAGCAGTTCTTC. This codes for CASSVDGDAYNEQFF.

This clonotype was seen many times. V gene TRBV7-2 combines with J gene TRBJ1-1; 7 bases map to TRBD1. The germline V gene has CDR1 SGHTA and CDR2 FQGNSA. Germline trimming cut 5 bases from V and 8 bases from J; bases unmatched to any gene: 5. This CDR3 is 12 amino acids long. The CDR3 sequence: CASSPRTGEAFF. The DNA for the CDR3 is TGTGCCAGCAGCCCGAGGACAGGCGAAGCTTTCTTT.

The table lists this clonotype with many counts. The chain is built from TRBV29-1 and TRBJ2-7, with D perhaps TRBD1 (5 bases). V was pared by 4 bases and J by 3 bases, with 7 bases between. From germline, CDR1 is SQVTM and CDR2 ANQGSEA. This CDR3 is built from 11 residues. The CDR3 DNA reads as TGCAGCGTTGCCGACAGCTACGAGCAGTACGTC. Amino acid sequence: CSVADSYEQYV.

In this sample, this clonotype turned up many times. The germline gene is not matched at one end of the junction; a read error may be the cause. The chain couples TRBV3-1 to TRBJ1-5, with 10 bases aligning to TRBD1. Germline assignment: CDR1 LGHDT and CDR2 YNNKEL (reference sequence). This CDR3 region has 14 residues. The CDR3 DNA sequence: TGCGCCAGCAGCCAGGGACAGGGGAATCAGCCCCAGCATTTT. This translates into CASSQGQGNQPQHF.

This clonotype was seen more than once but under ten times. The chain joins TRBV20-1 to TRBJ1-1; unclear D gene. The V and J ends lost 1 base and 1 base respectively, with 16 bases between them. The CDR3 consists of 16 residues. Germline values: CDR1 DFQATT, CDR2 SNEGSKA (reference sequence). CDR3 protein: CSARVIGPWGNTEAFF. CDR3 nucleotide sequence: TGCAGTGCTAGAGTGATAGGGCCATGGGGGAACACTGAAGCTTTCTTT.

Only a few counts were recorded for this clonotype. V and J are TRBV7-3 and TRBJ2-2; D perhaps matches TRBD1 (5 bases). CDR1 and CDR2 from the germline V gene are SGHTA and FQGTGA. V was pared by 2 bases and J by 7 bases, with 5 bases between. The CDR3 contains 12 residues. The CDR3 nucleotides are TGTGCCAGCAGCTTACAGGGCGGGGAGCTGTTTTTT. Its protein product is CASSLQGGELFF.

This clonotype has a single count. CDR3 nucleotides: TGTGCCAGCAGTTACTCTGGGACTACCCGATACCAAGAGACCCAGTACTTC. This codes for CASSYSGTTRYQETQYF. V gene TRBV6-2 or TRBV6-3 combines with J gene TRBJ2-5; 7 bases match TRBD2. The CDR3 is made up of 17 amino acids. Germline lookup yields CDR1 MNHEY and CDR2 SVGEGT. After removal of 0 bases from V and 0 bases from J, the junction contained 7 bases not matched to a gene.

This clonotype has more than one count but fewer than ten. V is TRBV6-5 and J is TRBJ1-5, with D perhaps matching TRBD1 (5 bases). With 6 bases removed from V and 1 base from J, the gap between germline ends came to 16 bases. The CDR3 consists of 16 residues. Germline loops: CDR1 MNHEY, CDR2 SVGAGI. CDR3 amino acids: CASSPNPTASNQPQHF. In DNA, the CDR3 is TGTGCCAGCAGCCCCAACCCGACAGCAAGCAATCAGCCCCAGCATTTT.

This clonotype appeared a few times. The chain links TRBV7-2 to TRBJ1-2, with TRBD1 matching 8 bases. From germline, CDR1 is SGHTA and CDR2 FQGNSA. V shed 4 bases and J 4 bases; nucleotides not matched to a gene: 5. The CDR3 sequence is 14 residues long. Written as DNA, the CDR3 is TGTGCCAGCAGCTCGGGACAGGCGAGCTATGGCTACACCTTC. This translates into CASSSGQASYGYTF.

This clonotype was picked up many times. This could be a read error, since a much larger clone is one nucleotide away. This chain links TRBV20-1 with TRBJ1-1, with unresolved D. CDR1 is DFQATT, CDR2 SNEGSKA, per germline (reference sequence). The CDR3 covers 12 residues. V was trimmed by 0 bases and J by 3 bases, leaving 5 bases between them. The CDR3 protein is CSARDGDTEAFF. CDR3 DNA sequence: TGCAGTGCTAGAGATGGGGACACTGAAGCTTTCTTT.

The chain is built from TRBV12-3 or TRBV12-4 and TRBJ2-7, with 7 positions matching TRBD1. This CDR3 spans 14 amino acids. Germline trimming cut 5 bases from V and 2 bases from J; bases unmatched to any gene: 6. DNA of the CDR3: TGTGCCAGCAGTCCACAGGGGACGGCCTACGAGCAGTACTTC. It translates to CASSPQGTAYEQYF.

The chain recombines TRBV7-2 with TRBJ2-7; TRBD1 agrees at 8 bases. The CDR3 is made up of 14 amino acids. The germline V gene has CDR1 SGHTA and CDR2 FQGNSA. V gave up 2 bases and J gave up 3 bases; unmatched junction bases: 3. Here the CDR3 reads CASSLRTGYYEQYF. The CDR3 DNA sequence: TGTGCCAGCAGCTTACGGACAGGGTACTACGAGCAGTACTTC.

The chain recombines TRBV20-1 with TRBJ2-3; 9 bases match TRBD2. CDR3 size: 17 residues. Unmatched junction bases numbered 10, after V lost 0 bases and J lost 3 bases. CDR1 is DFQATT, CDR2 SNEGSKA, per germline (reference sequence). The CDR3 nucleotides read TGCAGTGCTAGAGAGCAATGGAGACTAGCGGCGACAGATACGCAGTATTTT. Its protein is CSAREQWRLAATDTQYF.

The genes are TRBV6-2 or TRBV6-3 and TRBJ2-2; D unresolved. The CDR3 is 14 residues long. Germline V lookup: CDR1 MNHEY, CDR2 SVGEGT. Trimming removed 7 bases at V and 6 bases at J, with 15 bases between. DNA for the CDR3: TGTGCCAGCAACTTTGGCAGCCAATCCGGGGAGCTGTTTTTT. Protein sequence: CASNFGSQSGELFF.

The V and J genes are TRBV28 and TRBJ2-1, with 10 bases matching TRBD1. CDR3 length: 17 amino acids. Looked up from germline, CDR1 is MDHEN and CDR2 is SYDVKM. With V trimmed by 1 base and J by 4 bases, 7 bases remained unmatched. CDR3 in DNA: TGTGCCAGCAGTTTATCCGGGACAGGGGAGGATTACAATGAGCAGTTCTTC. Its translation is CASSLSGTGEDYNEQFF.

The chain links TRBV7-8 to TRBJ2-1; 9 nucleotides agree with TRBD1. The CDR3 sequence is 17 residues long. Germline CDR1 SGHVS, CDR2 FQNEAQ. With 5 bases clipped from V and 6 bases from J, the junction kept 14 bases outside the gene matches. CDR3 DNA sequence: TGTGCCAGCAGCCCAAATATCCCGGGACAGGGTCTCAATGAGCAGTTCTTC. It yields the protein CASSPNIPGQGLNEQFF.

This clonotype was observed a few times. This chain joins TRBV6-5 and TRBJ2-1, with 7 positions matching TRBD1. The CDR3 is 15 amino acids. Looked up from germline, CDR1 is MNHEY and CDR2 is SVGAGI. V trimming: 0 bases; J trimming: 4 bases; junction bases outside the gene matches: 3. CDR3 sequence (DNA): TGTGCCAGCAGTTACTCTCGGGACAGTTACAATGAGCAGTTCTTC. As protein: CASSYSRDSYNEQFF.

This chain uses TRBV9 with TRBJ2-3, with TRBD2 matching over 14 bases. Germline lookup yields CDR1 SGDLS and CDR2 YYNGEE. V shed 4 bases and J 2 bases; nucleotides not matched to a gene: 6. This CDR3 is built from 17 residues. The CDR3 sequence: CASSPRTSGGFTDTQYF. The DNA of the CDR3 is TGTGCCAGCAGCCCTCGGACTAGCGGGGGGTTCACAGATACGCAGTATTTT.

This chain connects TRBV20-1 to TRBJ2-3, with D possibly being TRBD2 (6 bases). Per germline, CDR1 DFQATT and CDR2 SNEGSKA (reference sequence). The CDR3 contains 13 residues. The CDR3 sequence: CTPWGDPPDTQYF. The CDR3 coding sequence is TGCACCCCCTGGGGGGACCCTCCAGATACGCAGTATTTT.

This clonotype was counted a few times. This chain uses TRBV7-2 with TRBJ2-1; 9 nucleotides match TRBD2. The CDR3 length is 13 residues. Unmatched junction bases numbered 4, after V lost 7 bases and J lost 6 bases. From germline, CDR1 is SGHTA and CDR2 FQGNSA. This CDR3 reads CASNGGGANEQFF. The CDR3 DNA follows: TGTGCCAGCAATGGCGGGGGGGCCAATGAGCAGTTCTTC. Full variable domain (missing parts from reference TRBV7-2 and TRBJ2-1): GAGVSQSPSNKVTEKGKDVELRCDPISGHTALYWYRQSLGQGLEFLIYFQGNSAPDKSGLPSDRFSAERTGGSVSTLTIQRTQQEDSAVYLCASNGGGANEQFFGPGTRLTVL.

The chain links TRBV5-1 to TRBJ1-1; tentatively, D is TRBD1 (5 bases). The CDR3 loop spans 17 amino acids. The germline V and J ends were trimmed by 6 bases and 0 bases, with 21 bases remaining between them. Germline V gene data show CDR1 as SGHRS and CDR2 as YFSETQ. For the CDR3, the DNA is TGCGCCAGCACCACCTGGGGCAGGGATGGGGTGAACACTGAAGCTTTCTTT. The encoded protein is CASTTWGRDGVNTEAFF.

This clonotype was seen only a few times. The rearrangement links TRBV10-3 to TRBJ2-3; either TRBD1 or TRBD2 may supply D (5 bases each). The length of the CDR3 is 14 residues. The V and J ends lost 8 bases and 1 base respectively, with 13 bases between them. The germline V gene encodes CDR1 ENHRY and CDR2 SYGVKD. The CDR3 nucleotides read TGTGCCATCGCTCTACTAGGGGGCACAGATACGCAGTATTTT. Protein: CAIALLGGTDTQYF.

This clonotype has more than one count but fewer than ten. The chain is built from TRBV4-3 and TRBJ2-1; D is ambiguous. The CDR3 length is 14 residues. The germline V and J ends were trimmed by 0 bases and 6 bases, with 9 bases remaining between them. CDR1 and CDR2 (germline): LGHNA, YSLEER. CDR3 nucleotide sequence: TGCGCCAGCAGCCAAGATCAGGTAGTCAATGAGCAGTTCTTC. Encoded protein: CASSQDQVVNEQFF.